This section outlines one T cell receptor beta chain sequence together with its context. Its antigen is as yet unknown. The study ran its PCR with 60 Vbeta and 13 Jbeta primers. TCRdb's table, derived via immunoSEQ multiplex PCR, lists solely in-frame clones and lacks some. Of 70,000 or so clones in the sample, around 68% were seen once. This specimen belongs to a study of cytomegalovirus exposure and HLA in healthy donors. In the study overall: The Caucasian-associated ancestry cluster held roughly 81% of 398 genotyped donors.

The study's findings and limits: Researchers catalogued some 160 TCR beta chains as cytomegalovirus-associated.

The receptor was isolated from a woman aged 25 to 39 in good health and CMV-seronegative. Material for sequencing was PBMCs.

The CDR3 coding sequence is TGTGCCAGCAGCTTAGTTAGGACTAGCGGGGGAGACGAGCAGTACTTC. It encodes CASSLVRTSGGDEQYF. The rearrangement uses TRBV7-9 and TRBJ2-7; 13 bases map to TRBD2. Trimming took 1 base from V and 5 from J; bases not matched to a gene: 5. CDR3 length: 16 amino acids. Germline assignment: CDR1 SEHNR and CDR2 FQNEAQ (reference sequence). The complete variable domain, with remaining parts taken from reference TRBV7-9 and TRBJ2-7, reads DTGVSQNPRHKITKRGQNVTFRCDPISEHNRLYWYRQTLGQGPEFLTYFQNEAQLEKSRLLSDRFSAERPKGSFSTLEIQRTEQGDSAMYLCASSLVRTSGGDEQYFGPGTRLTVT.